The 17 T cell receptor beta chains below were found in one sample sequenced in a study of radiation and T cells in renal cell carcinoma. Specified time point: blood 4 weeks post-SBRT, at nephrectomy. The treatment was: 15 Gy SBRT to primary tumor, nephrectomy 4 weeks later. Data came from immunoSEQ multiplex PCR; TCRdb stores just in-frame clones and leaves some out. This repertoire shows about 78,000 clones, roughly nine tenths found once; its top ten account for approximately 6%. The sequencing here drew on blood, taken from a patient whose treatment included radiotherapy and nephrectomy. All receptors derive from a woman between 70 and 85 years old with renal cell carcinoma.

The chain employs TRBV5-6 and TRBJ2-1; possible D gene TRBD2, 7 bases. Germline V gene sequence: CDR1 SGHDT, CDR2 YYEEEE. The CDR3 covers 16 residues. V lost 3 bases to trimming and J lost 14 bases, with 27 bases between them. CDR3 nucleotide sequence: TGTGCCAGCAGCTCGGAAGCAGTATATGCGGGGGCCGACGAGTTCTTC. Translated, it gives CASSSEAVYAGADEFF.

The chain combines TRBV2 with TRBJ2-5, with 15 positions matching TRBD2. The trim removed 6 bases at V and 2 bases at J, leaving 10 bases unmatched. CDR1 and CDR2 (germline): SNHLY, FYNNEI. The CDR3 sequence is 18 residues long. This CDR3 reads CASRSGTSGGTRQETQYF. CDR3 sequence (DNA): TGTGCCAGCAGGTCCGGGACTAGCGGGGGGACCAGACAAGAGACCCAGTACTTC.

This chain joins TRBV6-6 and TRBJ1-1; D uncertain. V was trimmed by 0 bases and J by 4 bases, leaving 3 bases between them. CDR3 length: 12 amino acids. Germline loops: CDR1 MNHNY, CDR2 SVGAGI (reference sequence). The CDR3 DNA reads TGTGCCAGCAGTTACTCATTCACTGAAGCTTTCTTT. Residues: CASSYSFTEAFF.

This rearrangement joins TRBV5-6 to TRBJ2-3, with D uncertain. CDR3 length equals 14 residues. The V gene lost 2 bases and the J gene lost 1 base, with 8 bases spanning the gap. Germline lookup yields CDR1 SGHDT and CDR2 YYEEEE. The CDR3 protein is CASSFGAGTDTQYF. The CDR3 bases are TGTGCCAGCAGCTTCGGAGCTGGCACAGATACGCAGTATTTT.

This sequence joins TRBV5-1 and TRBJ1-1; no clear D. Trimming stripped 4 bases from V and 0 bases from J, with 10 bases between. The CDR3 has 14 amino acids. Germline CDR1 SGHRS, CDR2 YFSETQ. The CDR3 loop reads CASSISVMNTEAFF. CDR3 sequence (DNA): TGCGCCAGCAGCATATCAGTTATGAACACTGAAGCTTTCTTT.

This chain joins TRBV2 and TRBJ2-2, with D perhaps TRBD2 (7 bases). This CDR3 spans 15 amino acids. The V gene lost 6 bases and the J gene lost 3 bases, with 14 bases spanning the gap. Germline CDR1 and CDR2: SNHLY and FYNNEI. As DNA, the CDR3 is TGTGCCAGCAGAATGGGGGGGCGATACACCGGGGAGCTGTTTTTT. Its protein product is CASRMGGRYTGELFF. The full variable domain, rest sourced from reference TRBV2 and TRBJ2-2, is EPEVTQTPSHQVTQMGQEVILRCVPISNHLYFYWYRQILGQKVEFLVSFYNNEISEKSEIFDDQFSVERPDGSNFTLKIRSTKLEDSAMYFCASRMGGRYTGELFFGEGSRLTVL.

In its sample, this clone was seen once. The rearrangement joins TRBV5-6 to TRBJ1-3; D is unresolved. From germline, CDR1 is SGHDT and CDR2 YYEEEE. The V end lost 4 bases, the J end lost 4 bases, and 18 bases lay between the germline ends. The CDR3 runs 16 residues. In nucleotides, the CDR3 is TGTGCCAGCAGCGGCGCGGGTGGGAGGACGGGAAACACCATATATTTT. As protein: CASSGAGGRTGNTIYF.

In its sample, this clone was seen once. The rearrangement uses TRBV18 and TRBJ2-3, with TRBD2 identical over 12 bases. Trimming took 2 bases from V and 0 from J; bases not matched to a gene: 3. Germline V gene data show CDR1 as KGHSH and CDR2 as LQKENI. The CDR3 is made up of 17 amino acids. For the CDR3, the DNA is TGTGCCAGCTCACCATCCACTAGCGGGGGGAGCACAGATACGCAGTATTTT. It encodes CASSPSTSGGSTDTQYF.

V and J are TRBV6-6 and TRBJ2-7; TRBD2 might be the D (6 bases). CDR3 size: 14 residues. V was pared by 5 bases and J by 3 bases, with 14 bases between. CDR1 is MNHNY, CDR2 SVGAGI, per germline (reference sequence). The CDR3 spells CASSAPGVLYEQYF. CDR3 nucleotides: TGTGCCAGCAGTGCGCCGGGAGTACTCTACGAGCAGTACTTC.

The chain has TRBV5-6 and TRBJ1-4, with D hard to call. CDR3 length: 12 residues. CDR1 is SGHDT, CDR2 YYEEEE, per germline. V lost 0 bases to trimming and J lost 8 bases, with 5 bases between them. CDR3 nucleotides: TGTGCCAGCAGCTTGGCATCCGAAAAACTGTTTTTT. Protein sequence: CASSLASEKLFF.

The chain recombines TRBV5-1 with TRBJ1-6, with TRBD1 identical over 9 bases. V lost 7 bases to trimming and J lost 10 bases; unmatched junction nucleotides: 6. Germline V CDR1 and CDR2: SGHRS, YFSETQ. The CDR3 consists of 13 residues. The CDR3 sequence is CASAGTGRSPLHF. CDR3 DNA: TGCGCCAGCGCGGGGACAGGGCGATCACCCCTCCACTTT.

The gene calls are TRBV2 and TRBJ1-6, with D uncertain. Per the germline V gene, CDR1 is SNHLY and CDR2 is FYNNEI. This CDR3 contains 14 residues. V gave up 4 bases and J gave up 10 bases, with 14 bases separating them. CDR3 coding DNA: TGTGCCAGCAGTGTAGGAGGGTTTGGATCACCCCTCCACTTT. It codes for CASSVGGFGSPLHF.

This chain joins TRBV19 and TRBJ2-1; possible D gene TRBD2, 6 bases. The germline V gene encodes CDR1 LNHDA and CDR2 SQIVND (reference sequence). The CDR3 is made up of 14 amino acids. The V end was cut by 3 bases, the J end by 7 bases, with 13 bases between. CDR3 DNA sequence: TGTGCCAGTAGTATCGTCCTAGCGATAAATGAGCAGTTCTTC. Its protein product is CASSIVLAINEQFF.

With respect to this clone: The same CDR3 can be traced to other DNA sequences in this sample. V is TRBV2 and J is TRBJ1-2; weak D call: TRBD1 (5 bases). V lost 3 bases, J lost 4 bases, and 12 bases lay in between. The CDR3 contains 14 residues. Germline loops: CDR1 SNHLY, CDR2 FYNNEI. The CDR3 nucleotides read TGTGCCAGCAGTGAGTCTTTAGGGGTCTATGGCTACACCTTC. It specifies CASSESLGVYGYTF.

The chain carries TRBV5-6 and TRBJ1-6; D ambiguous. The V end was cut by 1 base, the J end by 7 bases, with 6 bases between. There are 13 residues in the CDR3. Germline V CDR1 and CDR2: SGHDT, YYEEEE. The CDR3 loop is CASSLFYNSPLHF. In DNA, the CDR3 is TGTGCCAGCAGCTTGTTCTACAATTCACCCCTCCACTTT.

The V and J genes are TRBV29-1 and TRBJ2-4; D gene uncertain. The germline gives CDR1 SQVTM, CDR2 ANQGSEA. The CDR3 is 12 amino acids. The V and J ends lost 4 bases and 0 bases respectively, with 4 bases between them. Here the CDR3 reads CSVALAKNIQYF. The CDR3 DNA reads TGCAGCGTTGCTCTAGCCAAAAACATTCAGTACTTC.

The rearrangement links TRBV7-2 to TRBJ1-6; TRBD1 might be the D (6 bases). The CDR3 contains 15 residues. Trimming cost V 5 bases and J 9 bases, with 17 bases left between them. Germline lookup yields CDR1 SGHTA and CDR2 FQGNSA. CDR3 in amino acids: CASSGSTGLGSPLHF. CDR3 DNA sequence: TGTGCCAGCAGCGGAAGTACAGGGTTAGGTTCACCCCTCCACTTT.